Presented here are 28 T cell receptor beta chains from one specimen sequenced in a study of cytomegalovirus exposure and HLA in healthy donors. It was with 60 Vbeta and 13 Jbeta primers that the PCR ran. Measured with immunoSEQ multiplex PCR; TCRdb has only the in-frame clones, and not every one. The sample has tens of thousands of clones. Material: PBMCs. The source is a boy between 10 and 17 years old in good health and CMV-seronegative.

The gene calls are TRBV10-1 and TRBJ2-5; TRBD1 agrees at 8 bases. The J call is doubtful: the DNA matches TRBJ2-7 better. The CDR3 has 14 residues. Germline V lookup: CDR1 WNHNN, CDR2 SYGVQD (reference sequence). CDR3 sequence: CASSLTGGLYEQYF. The CDR3 DNA reads as TGCGCCAGCAGTTTAACAGGGGGACTCTACGAGCAGTACTTC.

The V gene is TRBV9, the J gene TRBJ2-2, with TRBD2 matching 7 bases. CDR1 is SGDLS and CDR2 is YYNGEE in the germline V gene. V was clipped by 5 bases and J by 0 bases; unmatched bases: 4. This CDR3 spans 15 amino acids. This CDR3 reads CASSGGSSNTGELFF. CDR3 in DNA: TGTGCCAGCAGTGGCGGGAGCTCGAACACCGGGGAGCTGTTTTTT.

The V and J genes are TRBV7-9 and TRBJ1-1, with a possible D match to TRBD1 (5 bases). V gave up 2 bases and J gave up 5 bases, with 9 bases separating them. Germline values: CDR1 SEHNR, CDR2 FQNEAQ (reference sequence). The CDR3 extends over 13 amino acids. CDR3 coding DNA: TGTGCCAGCAGCTTACAGGGCCTAACTGAAGCTTTCTTT. Protein: CASSLQGLTEAFF.

Note on this clone: The identical CDR3 is also encoded by other nucleotide sequences in the sample. The chain couples TRBV29-1 to TRBJ1-1, with D unresolved. Trimming took 1 base from V and 0 from J, leaving 9 bases between them. The CDR3 sequence is 14 residues long. Germline loops: CDR1 SQVTM, CDR2 ANQGSEA. CDR3 protein: CSVEAGIMNTEAFF. CDR3 nucleotides: TGCAGCGTTGAAGCGGGGATCATGAACACTGAAGCTTTCTTT.

The rearrangement uses TRBV5-1 and TRBJ2-7; 7 bases align to TRBD1. V shed 4 bases and J 2 bases; nucleotides not matched to a gene: 6. Germline lookup yields CDR1 SGHRS and CDR2 YFSETQ. CDR3 length equals 14 residues. CDR3 nucleotides: TGCGCCAGCAGCCCCGACAGGGTCCCCTACGAGCAGTACTTC. Protein product: CASSPDRVPYEQYF.

The chain has TRBV29-1 and TRBJ2-2; D gene uncertain. Trimming took 1 base from V and 8 from J, leaving 23 bases between them. There are 17 residues in the CDR3. Looked up from germline, CDR1 is SQVTM and CDR2 is ANQGSEA. The DNA for the CDR3 is TGCAGCGTTGAAGTGCGTGACACCTCGAGTATATGGGGGGAGCTGTTTTTT. This encodes CSVEVRDTSSIWGELFF.

As concerns this clone: An end of the junction does not agree with germline; a read error may underlie this. J is TRBJ2-7 and V is TRBV11-2; D remains unclear. The CDR3 loop spans 15 amino acids. Germline V CDR1 and CDR2: SGHAT, FQNNGV. The CDR3 is CASSQEVRSAYEQYF. The CDR3 nucleotides are TGCGCCAGCAGCCAAGAGGTACGGAGCGCCTACGAGCAGTACTTC. Based on the CDR3 plus reference TRBV11-2 and TRBJ2-7, the full variable domain is EAGVAQSPRYKIIEKRQSVAFWCNPISGHATLYWYQQILGQGPKLLIQFQNNGVVDDSQLPKDRFSAERLKGVDSTLKIQPAKLEDSAVYLCASSQEVRSAYEQYFGPGTRLTVT.

The chain has TRBV5-4 and TRBJ2-2, with 7 bases lining up with TRBD1. Germline CDR1 reads SGHNT; CDR2 reads YYREEE (reference sequence). The CDR3 is 15 amino acids. The ends lost 4 bases at V and 1 base at J; junction bases unmatched: 4. The CDR3 coding sequence is TGTGCCAGCAGCCTCACAGGGGTGAACACCGGGGAGCTGTTTTTT. Amino acid sequence: CASSLTGVNTGELFF. The variable domain in full, with the rest retrieved from reference TRBV5-4 and TRBJ2-2, is ETGVTQSPTHLIKTRGQQVTLRCSSQSGHNTVSWYQQALGQGPQFIFQYYREEENGRGNFPPRFSGLQFPNYSSELNVNALELDDSALYLCASSLTGVNTGELFFGEGSRLTVL.

This chain joins TRBV30 and TRBJ2-1, with D possibly being TRBD2 (5 bases). The CDR3 runs 12 residues. Germline V gene lookup returns CDR1 GTSNPN and CDR2 SVGIG (reference sequence). V shed 4 bases and J shed 3 bases, with 7 bases lying between them. CDR3 nucleotides: TGTGCCTGGAACGACTACTACAATGAGCAGTTCTTC. It yields the protein CAWNDYYNEQFF.

The chain is built from TRBV18 and TRBJ1-1, with 9 bases lining up with TRBD1. Germline loops: CDR1 KGHSH, CDR2 LQKENI. Trimming took 3 bases from V and 2 from J; bases not matched to a gene: 1. This CDR3 has 14 amino acids. DNA of the CDR3: TGTGCCAGCTCACCGACAGGGGGTAACACTGAAGCTTTCTTT. This translates into CASSPTGGNTEAFF.

The chain couples TRBV15 to TRBJ1-2; D uncertain. V lost 1 base to trimming and J lost 6 bases, with 9 bases between them. Per the germline V gene, CDR1 is LNHNV and CDR2 is YYDKDF (reference sequence). This CDR3 contains 13 residues. CDR3 coding DNA: TGTGCCACCAGCAGAGTAGTGTTTAATGGCTACACCTTC. Encoded protein: CATSRVVFNGYTF. The whole variable domain, remainder taken from reference TRBV15 and TRBJ1-2, is DAMVIQNPRYQVTQFGKPVTLSCSQTLNHNVMYWYQQKSSQAPKLLFHYYDKDFNNEADTPDNFQSRRPNTSFCFLDIRSPGLGDTAMYLCATSRVVFNGYTFGSGTRLTVV.

The chain uses TRBV10-1 and TRBJ2-7; 9 nucleotides match TRBD2. Germline loops: CDR1 WNHNN, CDR2 SYGVQD (reference sequence). The CDR3 runs to 15 residues. The J segment lost 7 bases and the V segment lost 6 bases, leaving 13 bases of the junction unmatched. CDR3 in DNA: TGCGCCAGCAGCCGGATGCCGGGACTAGCAGATGAGCAGTACTTC. It specifies CASSRMPGLADEQYF.

The rearrangement links TRBV4-3 to TRBJ1-2; 7 nucleotides match TRBD1. V was clipped by 2 bases and J by 7 bases; unmatched bases: 13. Germline CDR1 is LGHNA and CDR2 is YSLEER. CDR3 length equals 16 residues. The chain's CDR3 is CASSQNEGARTSGYTF. The DNA of the CDR3 is TGCGCCAGCAGCCAAAATGAGGGGGCAAGAACTAGTGGCTACACCTTC.

The gene calls are TRBV7-9 and TRBJ2-2; TRBD2 matches 7 bases. Germline V gene data show CDR1 as SEHNR and CDR2 as FQNEAQ (reference sequence). J gave up 2 bases and V 2 bases, and 2 bases lay outside the gene matches. The CDR3 consists of 15 residues. Here the CDR3 reads CASSLLAANTGELFF. For the CDR3, the DNA is TGTGCCAGCAGCTTACTAGCGGCTAACACCGGGGAGCTGTTTTTT.

The gene calls are TRBV5-5 and TRBJ2-5, with D possibly being TRBD2 (6 bases). CDR1 and CDR2 (germline): SGHKS, YYEKEE (reference sequence). The CDR3 covers 14 residues. Trimming stripped 1 base from V and 3 bases from J, with 10 bases between. The CDR3: CASSLRREEETQYF. The CDR3 DNA is TGTGCCAGCAGCTTGAGGAGGGAGGAAGAGACCCAGTACTTC.

The chain uses TRBV7-9 and TRBJ2-5; 7 nucleotides agree with TRBD1. Trimming removed 1 base from V and 0 bases from J; junction bases left unmatched: 8. Germline assignment: CDR1 SEHNR and CDR2 FQNEAQ (reference sequence). This CDR3 is built from 17 residues. The CDR3 sequence: CASSLGGTEPYQETQYF. CDR3 nucleotide sequence: TGTGCCAGCAGCTTAGGGGGGACAGAGCCGTACCAAGAGACCCAGTACTTC.

The chain uses TRBV20-1 and TRBJ1-2; a weak D match, TRBD1 (6 bases). The CDR3 is 11 amino acids. Germline lookup yields CDR1 DFQATT and CDR2 SNEGSKA (reference sequence). Trimming left V 3 bases short and J 8 bases short, with 10 bases between. The CDR3 sequence is CSASPTGGYTF. The CDR3 DNA follows: TGCAGTGCTAGCCCGACAGGCGGCTACACCTTC.

The chain uses TRBV27 and TRBJ2-6; D is undetermined. This CDR3 is built from 15 residues. The V gene lost 4 bases and the J gene lost 4 bases, with 11 bases spanning the gap. Germline CDR1 and CDR2: MNHEY and SMNVEV (reference sequence). The CDR3 DNA follows: TGTGCCAGCAGTTCTTCCCCTGTCGGGGCCAACGTCCTGACTTTC. Amino acids: CASSSSPVGANVLTF.

The V call is TRBV18, the J call TRBJ1-4; 7 nucleotides align to TRBD1. Unmatched junction bases numbered 7, after V lost 6 bases and J lost 0 bases. The CDR3 contains 16 residues. Germline V gene sequence: CDR1 KGHSH, CDR2 LQKENI. The CDR3 sequence: CASSQQGTATNEKLFF. The CDR3 DNA follows: TGTGCCAGCTCGCAACAGGGGACTGCAACTAATGAAAAACTGTTTTTT.

The rearrangement links TRBV7-9 to TRBJ1-5, with 8 bases fitting TRBD1. Germline values: CDR1 SEHNR, CDR2 FQNEAQ (reference sequence). Trimming at V came to 2 bases and at J to 5 bases, leaving 8 bases not matched to a gene. This CDR3 comprises 16 residues. CDR3 amino acids: CASSLWTGILDQPQHF. The CDR3 DNA follows: TGTGCCAGCAGCTTATGGACAGGGATTCTCGATCAGCCCCAGCATTTT.

The chain is built from TRBV13 and TRBJ1-3; 9 positions match TRBD1. The CDR3 is 16 residues long. Germline values: CDR1 PRHDT, CDR2 FYEKMQ (reference sequence). Unmatched junction bases numbered 6, after V lost 2 bases and J lost 4 bases. CDR3 DNA sequence: TGTGCCAGCAGCTTAAAACAGGGGGCGGAAGGAAACACCATATATTTT. Its protein is CASSLKQGAEGNTIYF.

The rearrangement links TRBV13 to TRBJ2-5, with TRBD1 matching over 7 bases. The J call is doubtful: the DNA matches TRBJ2-7 better. CDR1 is PRHDT and CDR2 is FYEKMQ in the germline V gene (reference sequence). The CDR3 runs to 18 residues. In DNA form, the CDR3 reads TGTGCCAGCAGCAATACACAGGGGCGATCCCCTAATTTCTACGAGCAGTACTTC. Translated: CASSNTQGRSPNFYEQYF.

This rearrangement joins TRBV19 to TRBJ1-4; 9 bases line up with TRBD1. This CDR3 is 15 amino acids long. Germline loops: CDR1 LNHDA, CDR2 SQIVND (reference sequence). V lost 7 bases, J lost 2 bases, and 5 bases stayed unmatched. As DNA, the CDR3 is TGTGCCAGTACCAGCGGACAGGGGACTAATGAAAAACTGTTTTTT. Protein sequence: CASTSGQGTNEKLFF.

This chain connects TRBV6-5 to TRBJ2-4; TRBD2 might be the D (7 bases). CDR1 is MNHEY and CDR2 is SVGAGI in the germline V gene. CDR3 length equals 14 residues. The V and J ends lost 5 bases and 8 bases respectively, with 16 bases between them. The CDR3 DNA reads as TGTGCCAGCAGTGAGAGGCTAGGGGGGGACATTCAGTACTTC. Protein sequence: CASSERLGGDIQYF.

The V call is TRBV19, the J call TRBJ1-1; 8 bases map to TRBD1. CDR1 and CDR2 from the germline V gene are LNHDA and SQIVND (reference sequence). This CDR3 has 19 residues. After removal of 1 base from V and 6 bases from J, the junction contained 19 bases not matched to a gene. CDR3 protein: CASSIGGEFQDRVVAEAFF. The CDR3 DNA follows: TGTGCCAGTAGTATAGGCGGCGAATTCCAGGACAGGGTAGTTGCTGAAGCTTTCTTT.

The chain couples TRBV10-3 to TRBJ2-1; D possibly corresponds to TRBD2 (6 bases). Germline V CDR1 and CDR2: ENHRY, SYGVKD. This CDR3 comprises 16 residues. Trimming shortened V by 6 bases and J by 5 bases, and 20 bases separated the two germline ends. The CDR3 here is CAIRPGWVAENNEQFF. In nucleotides, the CDR3 is TGTGCCATCAGGCCTGGGTGGGTAGCGGAAAACAATGAGCAGTTCTTC.

This sequence joins TRBV4-2 and TRBJ1-5; a possible D gene is TRBD1 (6 bases). The CDR3 covers 12 residues. The germline V gene has CDR1 LGHNA and CDR2 YNFKEQ. V was pared by 1 base and J by 9 bases, with 7 bases between. CDR3 protein: CASSQGTAPQHF. In DNA, the CDR3 is TGTGCCAGCAGCCAAGGGACAGCGCCCCAGCATTTT.

The chain has TRBV30 and TRBJ1-2; maybe TRBD1 (6 bases). V was shortened by 4 bases and J by 5 bases, with 8 bases between the two germline ends. CDR3 size: 11 residues. Germline CDR1 is GTSNPN and CDR2 is SVGIG (reference sequence). The CDR3 protein is CAWTGAYGYTF. DNA for the CDR3: TGTGCCTGGACAGGGGCTTATGGCTACACCTTC. Using reference TRBV30 and TRBJ1-2 for the parts outside the CDR3, the full variable domain is SQTIHQWPATLVQPVGSPLSLECTVEGTSNPNLYWYRQAAGRGLQLLFYSVGIGQISSEVPQNLSASRPQDRQFILSSKKLLLSDSGFYLCAWTGAYGYTFGSGTRLTVV.